The following is a TCR beta chain sequence with its context. The antigen is not known. Time point noted: cycle 4 day 1 (C4D1), after 6 weeks of nivolumab. Relapse was seen in all patients after autologous stem cell transplantation, and brentuximab vedotin exposure was variable. Some clones are missing from TCRdb's copy, which holds only in-frame ones; the method was immunoSEQ multiplex PCR. This sample carries approximately 61,000 clones, about 90% of them seen once, and the ten largest clones take over 7.5%. The V gene lost 3 bases and the J gene lost 5 bases, with 10 bases spanning the gap. The length of the CDR3 is 13 residues. Germline V gives CDR1 SGDLS, CDR2 YYNGEE. The sample comes from a study of PD-1 blockade in classical Hodgkin lymphoma. Overall study results and limits: At baseline, newly diagnosed patients reportedly showed less TCR diversity than healthy donors.

This TCR derives from a human donor with classical Hodgkin lymphoma. The sample consisted of peripheral blood mononuclear cells (PBMCs), taken before the fourth cycle of nivolumab. V and J are TRBV9 and TRBJ2-3; D remains ambiguous. DNA for the CDR3: TGTGCCAGCAGCGATTACCTGGGAGATACGCAGTATTTT. Its translation is CASSDYLGDTQYF.